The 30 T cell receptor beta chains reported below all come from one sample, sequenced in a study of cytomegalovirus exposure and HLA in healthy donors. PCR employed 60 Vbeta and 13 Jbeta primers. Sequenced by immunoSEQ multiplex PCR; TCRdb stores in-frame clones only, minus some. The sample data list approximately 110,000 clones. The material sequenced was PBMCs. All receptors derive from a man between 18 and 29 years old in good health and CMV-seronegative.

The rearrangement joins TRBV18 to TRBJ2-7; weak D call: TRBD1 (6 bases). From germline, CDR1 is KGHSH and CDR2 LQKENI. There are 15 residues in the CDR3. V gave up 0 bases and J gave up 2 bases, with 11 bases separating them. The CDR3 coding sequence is TGTGCCAGCTCACCACCCCGACAGGAGACCTACGAGCAGTACTTC. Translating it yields CASSPPRQETYEQYF.

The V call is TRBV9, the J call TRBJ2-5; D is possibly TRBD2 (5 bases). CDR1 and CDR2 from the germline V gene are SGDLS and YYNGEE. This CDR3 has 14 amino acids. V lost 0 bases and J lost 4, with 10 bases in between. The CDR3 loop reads CASSVAGSAETQYF. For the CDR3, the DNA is TGTGCCAGCAGCGTAGCTGGTAGCGCAGAGACCCAGTACTTC.

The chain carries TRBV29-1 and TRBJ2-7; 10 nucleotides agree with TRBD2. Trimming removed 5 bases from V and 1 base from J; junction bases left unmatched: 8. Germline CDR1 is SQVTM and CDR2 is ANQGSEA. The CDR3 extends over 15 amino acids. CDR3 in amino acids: CSVSQGLAVSYEQYF. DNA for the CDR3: TGCAGCGTTTCTCAAGGACTAGCGGTTTCCTACGAGCAGTACTTC.

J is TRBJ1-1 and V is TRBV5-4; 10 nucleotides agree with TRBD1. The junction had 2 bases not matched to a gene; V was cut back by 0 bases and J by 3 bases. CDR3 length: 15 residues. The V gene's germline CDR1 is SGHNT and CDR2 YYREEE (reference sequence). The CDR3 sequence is CASSLGGQGYTEAFF. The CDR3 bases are TGTGCCAGCAGCTTGGGGGGACAGGGGTACACTGAAGCTTTCTTT.

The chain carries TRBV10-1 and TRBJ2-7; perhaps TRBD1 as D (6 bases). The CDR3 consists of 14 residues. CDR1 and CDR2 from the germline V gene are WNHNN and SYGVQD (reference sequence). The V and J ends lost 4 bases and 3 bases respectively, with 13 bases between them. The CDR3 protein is CASSAGARGYEQYF. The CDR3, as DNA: TGCGCCAGCAGTGCAGGGGCCAGAGGCTACGAGCAGTACTTC.

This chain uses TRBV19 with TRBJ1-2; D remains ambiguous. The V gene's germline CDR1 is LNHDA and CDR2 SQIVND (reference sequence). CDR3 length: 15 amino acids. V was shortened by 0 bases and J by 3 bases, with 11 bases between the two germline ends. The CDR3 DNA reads TGTGCCAGTAGTATAGATCGTTGGGAGTACTATGGCTACACCTTC. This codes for CASSIDRWEYYGYTF. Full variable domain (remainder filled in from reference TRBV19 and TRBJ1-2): DGGITQSPKYLFRKEGQNVTLSCEQNLNHDAMYWYRQDPGQGLRLIYYSQIVNDFQKGDIAEGYSVSREKKESFPLTVTSAQKNPTAFYLCASSIDRWEYYGYTFGSGTRLTVV.

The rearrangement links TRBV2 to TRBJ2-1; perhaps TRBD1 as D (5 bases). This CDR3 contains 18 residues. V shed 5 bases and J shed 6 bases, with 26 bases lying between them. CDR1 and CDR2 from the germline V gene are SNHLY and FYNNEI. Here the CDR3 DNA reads TGTGCCAGCAGTAAATTTCTTAGGTCCAGGGATGGGGTCAATGAGCAGTTCTTC. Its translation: CASSKFLRSRDGVNEQFF.

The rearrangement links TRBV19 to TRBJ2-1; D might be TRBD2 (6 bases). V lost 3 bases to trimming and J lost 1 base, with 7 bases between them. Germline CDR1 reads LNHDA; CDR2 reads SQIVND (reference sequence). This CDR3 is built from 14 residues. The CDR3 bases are TGTGCCAGTAGTATGGGAGGTTCCTACAATGAGCAGTTCTTC. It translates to CASSMGGSYNEQFF.

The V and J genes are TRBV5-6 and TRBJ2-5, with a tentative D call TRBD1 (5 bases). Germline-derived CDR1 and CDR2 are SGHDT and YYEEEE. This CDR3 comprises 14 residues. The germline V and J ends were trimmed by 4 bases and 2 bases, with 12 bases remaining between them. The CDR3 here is CASSPLGEQETQYF. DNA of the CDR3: TGTGCCAGCAGCCCCTTAGGGGAACAAGAGACCCAGTACTTC.

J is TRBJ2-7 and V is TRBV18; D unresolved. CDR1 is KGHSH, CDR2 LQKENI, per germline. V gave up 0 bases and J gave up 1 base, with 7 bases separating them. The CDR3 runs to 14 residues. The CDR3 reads CASSPPPGSYEQYF. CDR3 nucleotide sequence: TGTGCCAGCTCACCACCGCCGGGTTCCTACGAGCAGTACTTC.

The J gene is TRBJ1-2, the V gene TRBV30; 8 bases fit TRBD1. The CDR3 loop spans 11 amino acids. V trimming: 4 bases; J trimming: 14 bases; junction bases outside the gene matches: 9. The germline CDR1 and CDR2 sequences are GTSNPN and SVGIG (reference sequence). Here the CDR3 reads CAWNRGTGRTF. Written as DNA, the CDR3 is TGTGCCTGGAACCGCGGGACAGGCAGGACCTTC. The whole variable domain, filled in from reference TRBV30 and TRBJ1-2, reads SQTIHQWPATLVQPVGSPLSLECTVEGTSNPNLYWYRQAAGRGLQLLFYSVGIGQISSEVPQNLSASRPQDRQFILSSKKLLLSDSGFYLCAWNRGTGRTFGSGTRLTVV.

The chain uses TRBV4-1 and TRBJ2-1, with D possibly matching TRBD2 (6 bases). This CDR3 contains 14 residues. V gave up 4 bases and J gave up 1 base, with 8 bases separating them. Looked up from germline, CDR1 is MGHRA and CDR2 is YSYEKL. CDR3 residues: CASSLAVSYNEQFF. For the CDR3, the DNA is TGCGCCAGCAGCCTAGCGGTTTCCTACAATGAGCAGTTCTTC.

The DNA of the CDR3 is TGTGCCAGCAGACTTCGTCAACCGGGCTATGGCTACACCTTC. Its translation is CASRLRQPGYGYTF. The chain joins TRBV27 to TRBJ1-2, with D uncertain. This CDR3 spans 14 amino acids. Germline CDR1 MNHEY, CDR2 SMNVEV (reference sequence). Trimming stripped 6 bases from V and 4 bases from J, with 15 bases between.

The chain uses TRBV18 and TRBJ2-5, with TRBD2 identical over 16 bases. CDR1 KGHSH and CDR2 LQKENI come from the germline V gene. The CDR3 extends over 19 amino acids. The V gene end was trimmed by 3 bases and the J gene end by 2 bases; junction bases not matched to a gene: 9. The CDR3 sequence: CASSPYQPGLAGGQETQYF. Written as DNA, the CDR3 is TGTGCCAGCTCACCTTACCAACCGGGACTAGCGGGAGGGCAAGAGACCCAGTACTTC.

The chain's CDR3 is CASSLGRQGHTEAFF. The DNA of the CDR3 is TGTGCCAGCAGCTTAGGTCGACAGGGACACACTGAAGCTTTCTTT. This chain connects TRBV11-3 to TRBJ1-1; TRBD1 matches 7 bases. This CDR3 comprises 15 residues. V lost 1 base and J lost 3; bases outside the gene matches: 5. The V gene's germline CDR1 is SGHNT and CDR2 YENEEA. Full variable domain (missing parts from reference TRBV11-3 and TRBJ1-1): EAGVVQSPRYKIIEKKQPVAFWCNPISGHNTLYWYLQNLGQGPELLIRYENEEAVDDSQLPKDRFSAERLKGVDSTLKIQPAELGDSAVYLCASSLGRQGHTEAFFGQGTRLTVV.

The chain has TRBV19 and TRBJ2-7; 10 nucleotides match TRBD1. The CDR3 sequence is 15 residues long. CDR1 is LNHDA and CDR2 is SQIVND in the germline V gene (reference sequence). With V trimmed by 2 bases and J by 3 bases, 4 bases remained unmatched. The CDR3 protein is CASSISRDRGYEQYF. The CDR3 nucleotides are TGTGCCAGTAGTATATCCCGGGACAGGGGCTACGAGCAGTACTTC.

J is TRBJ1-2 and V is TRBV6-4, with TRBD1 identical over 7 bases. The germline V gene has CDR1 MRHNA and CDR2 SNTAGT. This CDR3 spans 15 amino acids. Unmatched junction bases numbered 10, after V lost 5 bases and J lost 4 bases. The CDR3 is CASSYNRGIGYGYTF. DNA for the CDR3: TGTGCCAGCAGTTACAACAGGGGAATCGGCTATGGCTACACCTTC.

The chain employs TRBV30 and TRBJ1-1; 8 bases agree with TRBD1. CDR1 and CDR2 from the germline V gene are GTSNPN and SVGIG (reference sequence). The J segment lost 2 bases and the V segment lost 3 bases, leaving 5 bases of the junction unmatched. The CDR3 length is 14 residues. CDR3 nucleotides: TGTGCCTGGAGCAGCGGACAGGGCAACACTGAAGCTTTCTTT. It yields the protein CAWSSGQGNTEAFF.

The CDR3 nucleotides read TGCGCCAGCAGCTTGGTCGACAGATCTAATGAAAAACTGTTTTTT. Translated: CASSLVDRSNEKLFF. The chain has TRBV5-1 and TRBJ1-4; D is possibly TRBD1 (5 bases). V was trimmed by 0 bases and J by 3 bases, leaving 9 bases between them. CDR3 size: 15 residues. From germline, CDR1 is SGHRS and CDR2 YFSETQ.

CDR3 nucleotides: TGTGCCAGTAGCCCGACAGGGCCAAATCAGCCCCAGCATTTT. It encodes CASSPTGPNQPQHF. The genes are TRBV19 and TRBJ1-5, with 7 bases lining up with TRBD1. This CDR3 spans 14 amino acids. Germline CDR1 and CDR2: LNHDA and SQIVND (reference sequence). J was trimmed by 4 bases and V by 6 bases; bases with no gene match: 6.

For the CDR3, the DNA is TGTGCCTGGGTTGGTAGGGAGACCTACGAGCAGTACTTC. Protein: CAWVGRETYEQYF. This chain connects TRBV30 to TRBJ2-7; a possible D gene is TRBD2 (5 bases). This CDR3 region has 13 residues. In germline, CDR1 is GTSNPN, CDR2 SVGIG (reference sequence). Trimming took 5 bases from V and 2 from J, leaving 13 bases between them.

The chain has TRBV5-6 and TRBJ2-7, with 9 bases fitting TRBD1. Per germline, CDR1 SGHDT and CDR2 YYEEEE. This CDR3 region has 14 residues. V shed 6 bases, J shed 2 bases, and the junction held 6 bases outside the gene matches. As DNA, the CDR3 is TGTGCCAGCACCAACAGGGGGCCTGCCTACGAGCAGTACTTC. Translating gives CASTNRGPAYEQYF.

CDR3 coding DNA: TGTGCCAGCAGCTTAACGGGAATGAACACTGAAGCTTTCTTT. Encoded protein: CASSLTGMNTEAFF. The V and J genes are TRBV5-4 and TRBJ1-1, with D unresolved. The germline CDR1 and CDR2 sequences are SGHNT and YYREEE (reference sequence). The CDR3 length is 14 residues. V was clipped by 2 bases and J by 0 bases, with 8 bases between them. The entire variable domain, with the rest obtained from reference TRBV5-4 and TRBJ1-1, is as follows: ETGVTQSPTHLIKTRGQQVTLRCSSQSGHNTVSWYQQALGQGPQFIFQYYREEENGRGNFPPRFSGLQFPNYSSELNVNALELDDSALYLCASSLTGMNTEAFFGQGTRLTVV.

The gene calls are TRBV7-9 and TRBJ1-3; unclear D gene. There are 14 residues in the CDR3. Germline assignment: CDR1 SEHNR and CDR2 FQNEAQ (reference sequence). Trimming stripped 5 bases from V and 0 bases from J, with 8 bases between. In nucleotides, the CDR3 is TGTGCCAGCAGCACCGGCGGCTCTGGAAACACCATATATTTT. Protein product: CASSTGGSGNTIYF.

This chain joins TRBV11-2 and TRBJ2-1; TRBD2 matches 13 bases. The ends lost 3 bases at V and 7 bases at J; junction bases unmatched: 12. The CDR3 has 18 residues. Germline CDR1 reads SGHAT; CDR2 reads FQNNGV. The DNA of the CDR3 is TGTGCCAGCAGCTTTTGGGGAAGGACTAGCGGGAGACCGAATGAGCAGTTCTTC. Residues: CASSFWGRTSGRPNEQFF.

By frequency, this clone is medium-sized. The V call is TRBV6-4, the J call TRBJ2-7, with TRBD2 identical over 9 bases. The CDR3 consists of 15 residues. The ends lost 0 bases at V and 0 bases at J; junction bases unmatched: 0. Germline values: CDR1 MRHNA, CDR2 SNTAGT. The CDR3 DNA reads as TGTGCCAGCAGTGACTCTAGCGGGAGCTCCTACGAGCAGTACTTC. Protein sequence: CASSDSSGSSYEQYF.

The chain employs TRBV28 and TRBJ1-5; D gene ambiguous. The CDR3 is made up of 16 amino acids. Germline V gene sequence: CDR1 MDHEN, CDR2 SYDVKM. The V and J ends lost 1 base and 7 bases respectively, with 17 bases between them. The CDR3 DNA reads TGTGCCAGCAGTTTATTCGGGGAGGGATTAGGCCAGCCCCAGCATTTT. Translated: CASSLFGEGLGQPQHF.

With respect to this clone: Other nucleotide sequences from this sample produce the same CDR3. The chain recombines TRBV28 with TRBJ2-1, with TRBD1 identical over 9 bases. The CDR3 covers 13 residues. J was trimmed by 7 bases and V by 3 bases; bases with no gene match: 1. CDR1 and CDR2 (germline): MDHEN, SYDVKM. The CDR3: CASSLTGGNEQFF. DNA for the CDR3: TGTGCCAGCAGTTTGACAGGGGGGAATGAGCAGTTCTTC.

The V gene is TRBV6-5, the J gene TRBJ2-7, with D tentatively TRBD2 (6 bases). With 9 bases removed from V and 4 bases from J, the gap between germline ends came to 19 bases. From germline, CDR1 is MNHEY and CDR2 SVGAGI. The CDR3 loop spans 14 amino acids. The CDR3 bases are TGTGCCAGTCGGAGGGCAGGGCCTGTGTACGAGCAGTACTTC. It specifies CASRRAGPVYEQYF.

The CDR3 bases are TGTGCCAGCAGTCCCCCAGGGGAAGGTGGAAACACCATATATTTT. This codes for CASSPPGEGGNTIYF. This chain links TRBV28 with TRBJ1-3, with D perhaps TRBD1 (6 bases). Trimming pared 5 bases from V and 3 bases from J, leaving 14 bases between. The CDR3 extends over 15 amino acids. In germline, CDR1 is MDHEN, CDR2 SYDVKM.